The 24 T cell receptor beta chains presented below share a single source sample, sequenced in a study of cytomegalovirus exposure and HLA in healthy donors. The primer mix had 60 Vbeta and 13 Jbeta primers. The repertoire was sequenced with immunoSEQ multiplex PCR; TCRdb's copy has only in-frame clones and lacks some. The sample holds 150,000 to 200,000 clones; 70% to 90% are singletons and the top ten take 2% to 2.5%. Sequencing was done on a sample of PBMCs. These receptors all stem from a woman aged 45-60 years in good health and CMV-seronegative.

Written as DNA, the CDR3 is TGCGCCAGCAGCTTGGCTCCGGGACTAGCAATATACAATGAGCAGTTCTTC. This encodes CASSLAPGLAIYNEQFF. The rearrangement uses TRBV5-1 and TRBJ2-1, with 9 bases fitting TRBD2. Germline loops: CDR1 SGHRS, CDR2 YFSETQ. V lost 0 bases to trimming and J lost 4 bases; unmatched junction nucleotides: 8. The CDR3 extends over 17 amino acids.

This sequence joins TRBV11-3 and TRBJ2-2; TRBD2 is a possible D gene (5 bases). The CDR3 covers 12 residues. Trimming shortened V by 4 bases and J by 11 bases, and 11 bases separated the two germline ends. Per the germline V gene, CDR1 is SGHNT and CDR2 is YENEEA. The CDR3 region is CASSYGGGELFF. DNA for the CDR3: TGTGCCAGCAGCTACGGCGGAGGCGAGCTGTTTTTT.

V and J are TRBV28 and TRBJ1-3; 7 positions agree with TRBD1. Losses at the gene ends were 6 bases for V and 8 bases for J; bases not matched to a gene: 7. This CDR3 region has 13 residues. Germline loops: CDR1 MDHEN, CDR2 SYDVKM. The CDR3 DNA sequence: TGTGCCAGCAGGAGAGGGGGCTCGGACACCATATATTTT. Protein product: CASRRGGSDTIYF.

The chain has TRBV28 and TRBJ1-1, with D possibly matching TRBD1 (5 bases). Germline CDR1 is MDHEN and CDR2 is SYDVKM. CDR3 length: 16 residues. Trimming shortened V by 5 bases and J by 0 bases, and 16 bases separated the two germline ends. The CDR3 sequence: CASSPSQGKMNTEAFF. The CDR3 bases are TGTGCCAGCAGTCCCTCGCAGGGAAAAATGAACACTGAAGCTTTCTTT.

The chain joins TRBV28 to TRBJ2-3, with D possibly matching TRBD2 (5 bases). V lost 2 bases and J 0 bases, leaving 12 bases between the germline ends. This CDR3 contains 16 residues. Germline lookup yields CDR1 MDHEN and CDR2 SYDVKM. The chain's CDR3 is CASSLATTTSTDTQYF. In DNA, the CDR3 is TGTGCCAGCAGTTTAGCGACGACTACTAGCACAGATACGCAGTATTTT.

The chain joins TRBV25-1 to TRBJ1-4, with unresolved D. V shed 3 bases and J shed 7 bases, with 6 bases lying between them. Germline values: CDR1 MGHDK, CDR2 SYGVNS. This CDR3 has 12 amino acids. Here the CDR3 DNA reads TGTGCCAGCAGTGAGGGCCTTGAAAAACTGTTTTTT. Amino acids: CASSEGLEKLFF.

This clone has only a few counts. The chain is built from TRBV2 and TRBJ1-5; D not resolved. Germline CDR1 SNHLY, CDR2 FYNNEI. V was shortened by 1 base and J by 4 bases, with 17 bases between the two germline ends. The length of the CDR3 is 17 residues. In DNA form, the CDR3 reads TGTGCCAGCAGTGAAGAACGGGAGACCTTATGGAATCAGCCCCAGCATTTT. Translating it yields CASSEERETLWNQPQHF.

Only a few counts were recorded for this clone. The rearrangement uses TRBV29-1 and TRBJ2-7; the match to TRBD1 covers 11 bases. CDR3 length: 13 residues. Per germline, CDR1 SQVTM and CDR2 ANQGSEA. V shed 6 bases, J shed 2 bases, and the junction held 3 bases outside the gene matches. The CDR3 DNA follows: TGCAGCGTAGGACAGGGGGCAACCTACGAGCAGTACTTC. Its protein is CSVGQGATYEQYF.

This clone was found once. The chain couples TRBV27 to TRBJ1-5; D gene uncertain. The V end lost 2 bases, the J end lost 6 bases, and 14 bases lay between the germline ends. This CDR3 contains 15 residues. CDR1 and CDR2 (germline): MNHEY, SMNVEV (reference sequence). In DNA, the CDR3 is TGTGCCAGCAGTTTAGGCCCAATTCTAGGTCAGCCCCAGCATTTT. Encoded protein: CASSLGPILGQPQHF.

The chain joins TRBV11-1 to TRBJ2-7, with 8 bases identical to TRBD1. The V segment lost 7 bases and the J segment 1 base; nucleotides outside the gene matches: 6. This CDR3 contains 14 residues. Germline V CDR1 and CDR2: SGHAT, FQDESV (reference sequence). CDR3 residues: CASTLGTGSYEQYF. The CDR3 DNA reads as TGTGCCAGCACCCTCGGGACAGGTTCCTACGAGCAGTACTTC.

The V and J genes are TRBV18 and TRBJ2-7; 8 nucleotides agree with TRBD1. Germline V gene lookup returns CDR1 KGHSH and CDR2 LQKENI. The CDR3 has 13 amino acids. J lost 5 bases, V lost 4 bases, and 4 bases had no gene match. Here the CDR3 DNA reads TGTGCCAGCTCACAAGGACAGGGCCACGAGCAGTACTTC. Translated: CASSQGQGHEQYF.

This clone was observed a single time. The genes are TRBV2 and TRBJ1-2; 7 bases line up with TRBD1. Germline assignment: CDR1 SNHLY and CDR2 FYNNEI. This CDR3 has 13 residues. The junction had 5 bases not matched to a gene; V was cut back by 4 bases and J by 6 bases. Here the CDR3 DNA reads TGTGCCAGCAGTGCTAGGGGGCGAGATGGCTACACCTTC. Protein product: CASSARGRDGYTF.

This clone was counted a few times. The chain has TRBV7-2 and TRBJ2-5; tentatively, D is TRBD2 (7 bases). Trimming pared 5 bases from V and 5 bases from J, leaving 21 bases between. The CDR3 totals 16 residues. Germline CDR1 SGHTA, CDR2 FQGNSA. The CDR3 DNA sequence: TGTGCCAGCAGCCCCGGAGGGGGGGTCGGAGGGGAGACCCAGTACTTC. Protein product: CASSPGGGVGGETQYF.

V is TRBV4-3 and J is TRBJ1-6, with D uncertain. With 1 base removed from V and 6 bases from J, the gap between germline ends came to 7 bases. CDR3 size: 14 residues. Germline V gene data show CDR1 as LGHNA and CDR2 as YSLEER. CDR3 sequence: CASSQGGVNSPLHF. The CDR3 nucleotides are TGCGCCAGCAGCCAAGGTGGAGTTAATTCACCCCTCCACTTT.

The chain employs TRBV30 and TRBJ2-5; no reliable D call. Germline CDR1 GTSNPN, CDR2 SVGIG (reference sequence). The CDR3 runs 13 residues. Trimming took off 2 bases at V and 9 bases at J, with 16 bases between the two ends. CDR3 DNA: TGTGCCTGGAGTCCTAATCTTCGCACAGCCCAGTACTTC. Translating it yields CAWSPNLRTAQYF.

This chain uses TRBV14 with TRBJ2-3, with 13 bases aligning to TRBD2. The V segment lost 4 bases and the J segment 0 bases; nucleotides outside the gene matches: 10. Germline loops: CDR1 SGHDN, CDR2 FVKESK. The CDR3 consists of 19 residues. The CDR3 DNA follows: TGTGCCAGCAGCCCTGGCCGGGGACTAGCGGGGCTAAGCACAGATACGCAGTATTTT. Translation: CASSPGRGLAGLSTDTQYF. Full variable domain (outside the CDR3, taken from reference TRBV14 and TRBJ2-3): EAGVTQFPSHSVIEKGQTVTLRCDPISGHDNLYWYRRVMGKEIKFLLHFVKESKQDESGMPNNRFLAERTGGTYSTLKVQPAELEDSGVYFCASSPGRGLAGLSTDTQYFGPGTRLTVL.

V is TRBV4-1 and J is TRBJ2-7; the match to TRBD1 covers 11 bases. Germline V lookup: CDR1 MGHRA, CDR2 YSYEKL. The CDR3 consists of 16 residues. J was trimmed by 4 bases and V by 0 bases; bases with no gene match: 5. The CDR3: CASSQDEDRGLYEQYF. The CDR3 nucleotides are TGCGCCAGCAGCCAAGACGAGGACAGGGGGCTGTACGAGCAGTACTTC.

The gene calls are TRBV2 and TRBJ2-5, with D uncertain. The V end was cut by 4 bases, the J end by 9 bases, with 9 bases between. This CDR3 has 11 amino acids. Germline CDR1 SNHLY, CDR2 FYNNEI. CDR3 protein: CASSVLEAQYF. The CDR3 region has the DNA TGTGCCAGCAGTGTACTTGAGGCCCAGTACTTC.

The chain employs TRBV6-1 and TRBJ1-1, with TRBD1 matching 9 bases. CDR1 is MNHNS, CDR2 SASEGT, per germline. Trimming cost V 6 bases and J 6 bases; bases outside gene matches: 8. The CDR3 covers 14 residues. For the CDR3, the DNA is TGTGCCAGCAGCCTAGGGGACAGGGTAGCTGAAGCTTTCTTT. Amino acids: CASSLGDRVAEAFF.

The chain carries TRBV7-3 and TRBJ2-1; 10 bases line up with TRBD1. CDR3 size: 15 residues. Germline CDR1 is SGHTA and CDR2 is FQGTGA. Germline trimming cut 5 bases from V and 6 bases from J; bases unmatched to any gene: 7. The CDR3 reads CASSPRDRGGNEQFF. The CDR3 region has the DNA TGTGCCAGCAGCCCCCGGGACAGGGGTGGCAATGAGCAGTTCTTC.

The CDR3 DNA is TGTGCCAGCAGTTTATTCCGGGGGTACCAAGAGACCCAGTACTTC. Translation gives CASSLFRGYQETQYF. The chain has TRBV27 and TRBJ2-5, with D perhaps matching TRBD2 (6 bases). The germline gives CDR1 MNHEY, CDR2 SMNVEV (reference sequence). CDR3 length equals 15 residues. Trimming left V 1 base short and J 0 bases short, with 9 bases between.

The genes are TRBV5-1 and TRBJ1-2, with D hard to call. There are 13 residues in the CDR3. The ends were cut back, 4 bases at V and 2 bases at J, with 9 bases in the middle. The germline CDR1 and CDR2 sequences are SGHRS and YFSETQ. CDR3: CASSVSVNYGYTF. CDR3 DNA sequence: TGCGCCAGCAGCGTTAGTGTCAACTATGGCTACACCTTC.

The chain couples TRBV9 to TRBJ1-3; perhaps TRBD1 as D (6 bases). V was trimmed by 0 bases and J by 6 bases, leaving 16 bases between them. This CDR3 is built from 16 residues. CDR1 SGDLS and CDR2 YYNGEE come from the germline V gene. The CDR3 DNA reads TGTGCCAGCAGCGTAGAAGGGACACTGACGGTAAACACCATATATTTT. Translation gives CASSVEGTLTVNTIYF.

The V and J genes are TRBV25-1 and TRBJ2-5; 9 bases agree with TRBD1. The CDR3 consists of 15 residues. The V segment lost 7 bases and the J segment 5 bases; nucleotides outside the gene matches: 11. Looked up from germline, CDR1 is MGHDK and CDR2 is SYGVNS. CDR3 DNA: TGTGCCAGCACTCGAGCAACAGGGGGCGGCGAGACCCAGTACTTC. This encodes CASTRATGGGETQYF.